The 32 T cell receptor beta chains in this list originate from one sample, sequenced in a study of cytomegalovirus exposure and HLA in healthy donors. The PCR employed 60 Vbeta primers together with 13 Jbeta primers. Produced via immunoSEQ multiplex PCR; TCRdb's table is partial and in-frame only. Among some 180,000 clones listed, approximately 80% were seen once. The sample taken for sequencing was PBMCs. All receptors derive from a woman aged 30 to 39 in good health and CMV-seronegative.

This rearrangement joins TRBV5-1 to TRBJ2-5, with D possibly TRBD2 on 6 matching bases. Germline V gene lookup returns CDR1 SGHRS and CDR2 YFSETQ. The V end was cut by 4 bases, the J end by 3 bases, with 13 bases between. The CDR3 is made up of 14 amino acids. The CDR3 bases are TGCGCCAGCAGCCGCAGGGACTCCAAAGAGACCCAGTACTTC. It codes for CASSRRDSKETQYF. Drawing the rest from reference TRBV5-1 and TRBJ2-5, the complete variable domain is KAGVTQTPRYLIKTRGQQVTLSCSPISGHRSVSWYQQTPGQGLQFLFEYFSETQRNKGNFPGRFSGRQFSNSRSEMNVSTLELGDSALYLCASSRRDSKETQYFGPGTRLLVL.

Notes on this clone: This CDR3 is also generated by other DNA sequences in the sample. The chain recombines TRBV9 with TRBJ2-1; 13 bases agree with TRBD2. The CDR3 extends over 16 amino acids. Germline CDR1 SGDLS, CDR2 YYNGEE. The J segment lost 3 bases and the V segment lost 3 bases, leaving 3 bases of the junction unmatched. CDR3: CASSGTSGGLYNEQFF. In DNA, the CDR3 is TGTGCCAGCAGCGGGACTAGCGGGGGACTCTACAATGAGCAGTTCTTC.

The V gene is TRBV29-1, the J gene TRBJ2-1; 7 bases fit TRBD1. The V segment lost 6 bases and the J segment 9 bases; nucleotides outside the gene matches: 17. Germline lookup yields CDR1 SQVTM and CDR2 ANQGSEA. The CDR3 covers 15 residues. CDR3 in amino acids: CSVGMDRPLGGEQFF. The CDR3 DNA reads TGCAGCGTGGGGATGGACAGGCCTTTAGGCGGTGAGCAGTTCTTC.

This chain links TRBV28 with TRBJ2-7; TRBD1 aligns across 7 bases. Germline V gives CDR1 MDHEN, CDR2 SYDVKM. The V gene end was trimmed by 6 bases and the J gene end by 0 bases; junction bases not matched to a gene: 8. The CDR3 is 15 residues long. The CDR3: CASSLRGLHSYEQYF. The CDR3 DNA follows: TGTGCCAGCAGCCTAAGGGGGCTTCACTCCTACGAGCAGTACTTC.

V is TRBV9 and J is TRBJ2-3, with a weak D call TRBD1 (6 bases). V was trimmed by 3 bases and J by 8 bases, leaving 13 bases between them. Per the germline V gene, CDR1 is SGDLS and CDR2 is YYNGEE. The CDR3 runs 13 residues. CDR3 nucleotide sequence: TGTGCCAGCAGCGCAACAGGGCCCACTACGCAGTATTTT. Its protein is CASSATGPTTQYF.

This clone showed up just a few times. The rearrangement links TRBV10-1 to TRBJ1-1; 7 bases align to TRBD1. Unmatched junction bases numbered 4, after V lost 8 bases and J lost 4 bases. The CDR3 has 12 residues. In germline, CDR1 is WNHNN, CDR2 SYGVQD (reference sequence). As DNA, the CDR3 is TGCGCCAGCCTACAGGGGAGCACTGAAGCTTTCTTT. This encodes CASLQGSTEAFF.

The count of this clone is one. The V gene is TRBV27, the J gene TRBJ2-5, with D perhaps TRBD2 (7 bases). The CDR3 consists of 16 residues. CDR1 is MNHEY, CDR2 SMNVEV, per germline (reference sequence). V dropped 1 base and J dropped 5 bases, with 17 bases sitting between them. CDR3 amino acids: CASSLLTGGHSETQYF. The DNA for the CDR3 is TGTGCCAGCAGTTTATTGACGGGGGGCCATTCGGAGACCCAGTACTTC.

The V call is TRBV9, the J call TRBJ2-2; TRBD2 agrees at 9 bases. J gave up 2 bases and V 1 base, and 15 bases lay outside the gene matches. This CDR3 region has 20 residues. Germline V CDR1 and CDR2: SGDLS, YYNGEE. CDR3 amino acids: CASSVSSVAGVGLNTGELFF. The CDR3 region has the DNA TGTGCCAGCAGCGTATCGTCGGTAGCGGGGGTCGGGCTAAACACCGGGGAGCTGTTTTTT. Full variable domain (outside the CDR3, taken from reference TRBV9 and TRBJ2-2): DSGVTQTPKHLITATGQRVTLRCSPRSGDLSVYWYQQSLDQGLQFLIQYYNGEERAKGNILERFSAQQFPDLHSELNLSSLELGDSALYFCASSVSSVAGVGLNTGELFFGEGSRLTVL.

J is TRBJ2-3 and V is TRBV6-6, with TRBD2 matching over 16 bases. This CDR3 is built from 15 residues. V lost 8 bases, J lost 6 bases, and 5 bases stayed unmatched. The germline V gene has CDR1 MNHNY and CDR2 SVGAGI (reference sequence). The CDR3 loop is CASGWGLAGGDTQYF. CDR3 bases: TGTGCCAGCGGCTGGGGACTAGCGGGAGGGGATACGCAGTATTTT.

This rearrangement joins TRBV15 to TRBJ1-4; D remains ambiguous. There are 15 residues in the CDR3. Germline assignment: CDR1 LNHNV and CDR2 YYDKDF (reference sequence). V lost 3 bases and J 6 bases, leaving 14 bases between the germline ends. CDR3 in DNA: TGTGCCACCAGCAGCACCGAGGGCCATCATGAAAAACTGTTTTTT. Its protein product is CATSSTEGHHEKLFF.

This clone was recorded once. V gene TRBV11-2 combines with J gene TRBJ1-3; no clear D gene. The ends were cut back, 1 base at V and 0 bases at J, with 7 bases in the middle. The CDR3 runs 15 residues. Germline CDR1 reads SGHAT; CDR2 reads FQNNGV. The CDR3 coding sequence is TGTGCCAGCAGCTTAGGAGCCTACTCTGGAAACACCATATATTTT. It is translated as CASSLGAYSGNTIYF.

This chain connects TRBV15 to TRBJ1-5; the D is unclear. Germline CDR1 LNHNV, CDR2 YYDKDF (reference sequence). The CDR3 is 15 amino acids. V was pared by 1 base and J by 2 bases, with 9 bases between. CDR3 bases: TGTGCCACCAGCAGAGGAGTTGAGGGCAATCAGCCCCAGCATTTT. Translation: CATSRGVEGNQPQHF.

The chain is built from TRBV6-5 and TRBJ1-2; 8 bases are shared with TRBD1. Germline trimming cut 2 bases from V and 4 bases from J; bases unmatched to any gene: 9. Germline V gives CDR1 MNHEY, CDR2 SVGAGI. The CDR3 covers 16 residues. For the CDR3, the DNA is TGTGCCAGCAGTTACACTCCGGGACAGGCTGGCTATGGCTACACCTTC. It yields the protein CASSYTPGQAGYGYTF.

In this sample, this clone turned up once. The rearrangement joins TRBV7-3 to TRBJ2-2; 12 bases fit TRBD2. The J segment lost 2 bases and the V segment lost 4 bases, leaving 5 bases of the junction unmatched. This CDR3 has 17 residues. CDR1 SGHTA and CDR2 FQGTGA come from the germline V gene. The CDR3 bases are TGTGCCAGCAGCTCGGCTAGCGGGGGGGTTAACACCGGGGAGCTGTTTTTT. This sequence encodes CASSSASGGVNTGELFF. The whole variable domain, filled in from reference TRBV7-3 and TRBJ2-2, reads GAGVSQTPSNKVTEKGKYVELRCDPISGHTALYWYRQSLGQGPEFLIYFQGTGAADDSGLPNDRFFAVRPEGSVSTLKIQRTERGDSAVYLCASSSASGGVNTGELFFGEGSRLTVL.

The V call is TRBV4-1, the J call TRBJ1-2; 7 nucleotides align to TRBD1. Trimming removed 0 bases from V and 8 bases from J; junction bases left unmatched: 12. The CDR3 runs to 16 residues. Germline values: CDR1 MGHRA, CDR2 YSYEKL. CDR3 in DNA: TGCGCCAGCAGCCAAGATGGAGCAGGGGGGCTAAAGGGCTACACCTTC. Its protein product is CASSQDGAGGLKGYTF.

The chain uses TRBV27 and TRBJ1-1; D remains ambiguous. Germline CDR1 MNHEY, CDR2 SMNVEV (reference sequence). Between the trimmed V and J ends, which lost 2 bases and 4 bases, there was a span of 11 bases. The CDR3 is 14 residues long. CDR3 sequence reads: CASSLASEITEAFF. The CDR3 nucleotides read TGTGCCAGCAGTTTAGCCTCAGAAATCACTGAAGCTTTCTTT.

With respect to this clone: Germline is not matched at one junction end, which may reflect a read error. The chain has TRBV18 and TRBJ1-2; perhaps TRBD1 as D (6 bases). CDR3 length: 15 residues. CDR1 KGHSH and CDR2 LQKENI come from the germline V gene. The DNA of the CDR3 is TGTGCCAGCTCACCACCGGAACGGGACATCTATGGCCACACCTTC. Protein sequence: CASSPPERDIYGHTF.

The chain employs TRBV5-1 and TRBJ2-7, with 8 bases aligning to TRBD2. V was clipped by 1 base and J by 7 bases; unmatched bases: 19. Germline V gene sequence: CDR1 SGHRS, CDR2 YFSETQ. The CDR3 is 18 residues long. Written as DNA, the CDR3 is TGCGCCAGCAGCTTGTCTAGTAGCGGGGAAGCCCTTAGTAGGGAGCAGTACTTC. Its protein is CASSLSSSGEALSREQYF. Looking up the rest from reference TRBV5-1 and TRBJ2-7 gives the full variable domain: KAGVTQTPRYLIKTRGQQVTLSCSPISGHRSVSWYQQTPGQGLQFLFEYFSETQRNKGNFPGRFSGRQFSNSRSEMNVSTLELGDSALYLCASSLSSSGEALSREQYFGPGTRLTVT.

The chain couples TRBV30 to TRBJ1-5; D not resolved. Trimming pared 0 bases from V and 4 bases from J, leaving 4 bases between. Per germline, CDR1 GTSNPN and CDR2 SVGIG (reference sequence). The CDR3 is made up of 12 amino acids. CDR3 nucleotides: TGTGCCTGGAGTGTACTTAATCAGCCCCAGCATTTT. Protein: CAWSVLNQPQHF.

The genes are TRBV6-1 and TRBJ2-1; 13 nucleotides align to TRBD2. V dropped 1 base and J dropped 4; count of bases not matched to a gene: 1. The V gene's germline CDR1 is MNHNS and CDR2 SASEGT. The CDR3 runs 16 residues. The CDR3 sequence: CASSEGTSGGYNEQFF. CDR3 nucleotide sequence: TGTGCCAGCAGTGAAGGGACTAGCGGGGGTTACAATGAGCAGTTCTTC.

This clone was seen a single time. The CDR3 coding sequence is TGTGCCTGGATTCCAGGGGCGTCGGGAAAACTGTTTTTT. Its protein is CAWIPGASGKLFF. This chain connects TRBV30 to TRBJ1-4; TRBD1 might be the D (6 bases). The CDR3 consists of 13 residues. Trimming cost V 4 bases and J 10 bases, with 16 bases left between them. Per the germline V gene, CDR1 is GTSNPN and CDR2 is SVGIG (reference sequence).

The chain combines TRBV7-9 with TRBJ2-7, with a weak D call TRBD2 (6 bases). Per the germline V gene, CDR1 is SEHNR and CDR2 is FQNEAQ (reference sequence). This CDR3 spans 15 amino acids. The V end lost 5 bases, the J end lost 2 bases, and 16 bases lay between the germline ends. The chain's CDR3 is CASSPTRNYPYEQYF. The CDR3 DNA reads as TGTGCCAGCAGCCCGACTAGGAACTATCCCTACGAGCAGTACTTC.

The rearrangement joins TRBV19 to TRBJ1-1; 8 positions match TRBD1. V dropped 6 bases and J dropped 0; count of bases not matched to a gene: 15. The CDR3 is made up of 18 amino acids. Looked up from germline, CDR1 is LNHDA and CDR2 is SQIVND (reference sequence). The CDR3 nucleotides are TGTGCCAGTAGGATGATTTGGACAGGGAGATACGTGAACACTGAAGCTTTCTTT. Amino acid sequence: CASRMIWTGRYVNTEAFF.

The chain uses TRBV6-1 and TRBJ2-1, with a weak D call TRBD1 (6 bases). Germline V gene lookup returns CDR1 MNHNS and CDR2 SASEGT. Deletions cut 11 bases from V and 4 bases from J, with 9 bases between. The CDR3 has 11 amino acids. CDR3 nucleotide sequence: TGTGCCCACAGGGAATACAATGAGCAGTTCTTC. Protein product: CAHREYNEQFF.

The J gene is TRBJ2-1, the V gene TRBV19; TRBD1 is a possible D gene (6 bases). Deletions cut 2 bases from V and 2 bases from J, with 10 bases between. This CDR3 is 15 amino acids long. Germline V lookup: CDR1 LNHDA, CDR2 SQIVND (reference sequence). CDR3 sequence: CASSIMSGAYNEQFF. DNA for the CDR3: TGTGCCAGTAGTATAATGTCAGGGGCCTACAATGAGCAGTTCTTC.

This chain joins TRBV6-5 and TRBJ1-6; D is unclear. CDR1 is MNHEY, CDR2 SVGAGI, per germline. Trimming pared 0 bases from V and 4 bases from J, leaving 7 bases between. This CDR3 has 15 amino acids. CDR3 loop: CASSYSSGYNSPLHF. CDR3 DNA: TGTGCCAGCAGTTACTCGAGCGGGTATAATTCACCCCTCCACTTT.

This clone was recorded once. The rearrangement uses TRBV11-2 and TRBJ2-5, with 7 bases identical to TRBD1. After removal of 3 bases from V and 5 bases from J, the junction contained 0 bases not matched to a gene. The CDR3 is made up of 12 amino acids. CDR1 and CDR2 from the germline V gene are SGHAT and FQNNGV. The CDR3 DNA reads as TGTGCCAGCAGCTTGACAGGGGAGACCCAGTACTTC. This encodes CASSLTGETQYF.

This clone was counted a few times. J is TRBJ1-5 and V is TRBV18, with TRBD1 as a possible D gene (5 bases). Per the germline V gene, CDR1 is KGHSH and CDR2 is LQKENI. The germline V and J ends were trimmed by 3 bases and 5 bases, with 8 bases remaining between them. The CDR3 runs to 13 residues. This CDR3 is CASSPRGDQPQHF. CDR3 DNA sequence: TGTGCCAGCTCACCCCGGGGGGATCAGCCCCAGCATTTT.

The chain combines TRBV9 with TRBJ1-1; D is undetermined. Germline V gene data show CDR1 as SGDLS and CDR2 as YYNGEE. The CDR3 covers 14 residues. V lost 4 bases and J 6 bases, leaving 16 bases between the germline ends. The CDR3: CASSLSLGVAEAFF. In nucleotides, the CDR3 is TGTGCCAGCAGCTTAAGCCTGGGCGTCGCTGAAGCTTTCTTT.

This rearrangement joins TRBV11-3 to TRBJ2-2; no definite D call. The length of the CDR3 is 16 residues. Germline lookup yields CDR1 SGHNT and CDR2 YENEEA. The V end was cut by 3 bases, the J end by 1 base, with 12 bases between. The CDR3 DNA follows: TGTGCCAGCAGCTTGTTCTCTCCGGGGAACACCGGGGAGCTGTTTTTT. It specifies CASSLFSPGNTGELFF.

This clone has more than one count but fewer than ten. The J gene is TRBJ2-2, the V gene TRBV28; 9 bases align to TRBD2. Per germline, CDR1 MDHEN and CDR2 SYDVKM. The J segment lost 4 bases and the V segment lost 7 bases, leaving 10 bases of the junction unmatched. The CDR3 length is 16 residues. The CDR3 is CASNRGREGPTGELFF. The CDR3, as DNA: TGTGCCAGCAACCGTGGGCGGGAGGGCCCCACCGGGGAGCTGTTTTTT.

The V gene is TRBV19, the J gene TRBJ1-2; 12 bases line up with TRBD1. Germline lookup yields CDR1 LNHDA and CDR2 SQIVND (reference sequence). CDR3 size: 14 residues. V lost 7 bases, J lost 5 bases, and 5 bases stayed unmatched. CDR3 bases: TGTGCCAGTAAGGGACAGGGGGCGAAGTATGGCTACACCTTC. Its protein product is CASKGQGAKYGYTF.